This T cell receptor (beta chain) was observed in a study of cytomegalovirus exposure and HLA in healthy donors. General observations from the study: The listing of 150 to 200 TCR beta chains classed them as cytomegalovirus-associated.

PCR used 60 Vbeta primers and 13 Jbeta primers. Only in-frame clones appear in the TCRdb table, and some are missing; sequencing was by immunoSEQ multiplex PCR. Of about 180,000 clones in the sample, roughly 80% were seen once. A few counts support this clone. Antigen specificity is unknown. CDR1 and CDR2 (germline): SGDLS, YYNGEE. The trim removed 3 bases at V and 0 bases at J, leaving 5 bases unmatched. CDR3 length: 16 amino acids. This TCR was recovered from a man aged 40-49 years in good health and CMV-seronegative. Sequenced material: PBMCs. The chain has TRBV9 and TRBJ2-2; 7 bases align to TRBD1. CDR3 amino acids: CASSGRQGSNTGELFF. CDR3 coding DNA: TGTGCCAGCAGCGGGAGACAGGGATCGAACACCGGGGAGCTGTTTTTT.